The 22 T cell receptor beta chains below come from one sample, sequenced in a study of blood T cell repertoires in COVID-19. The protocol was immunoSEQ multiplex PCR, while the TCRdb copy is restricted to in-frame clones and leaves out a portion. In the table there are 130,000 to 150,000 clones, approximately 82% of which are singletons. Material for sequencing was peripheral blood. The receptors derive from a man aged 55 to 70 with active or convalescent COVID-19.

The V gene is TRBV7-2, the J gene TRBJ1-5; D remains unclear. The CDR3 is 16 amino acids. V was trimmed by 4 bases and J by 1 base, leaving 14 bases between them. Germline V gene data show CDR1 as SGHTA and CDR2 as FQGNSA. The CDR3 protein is CASSYYTGTSNQPQHF. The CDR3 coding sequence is TGTGCCAGCAGCTATTACACGGGAACAAGCAATCAGCCCCAGCATTTT.

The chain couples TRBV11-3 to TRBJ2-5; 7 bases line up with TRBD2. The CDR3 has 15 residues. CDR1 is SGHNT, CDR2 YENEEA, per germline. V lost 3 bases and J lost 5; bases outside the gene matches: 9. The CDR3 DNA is TGTGCCAGCAGCTTGACCCCGGCGGGAGAGGAGACCCAGTACTTC. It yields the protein CASSLTPAGEETQYF. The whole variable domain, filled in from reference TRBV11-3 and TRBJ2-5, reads EAGVVQSPRYKIIEKKQPVAFWCNPISGHNTLYWYLQNLGQGPELLIRYENEEAVDDSQLPKDRFSAERLKGVDSTLKIQPAELGDSAVYLCASSLTPAGEETQYFGPGTRLLVL.

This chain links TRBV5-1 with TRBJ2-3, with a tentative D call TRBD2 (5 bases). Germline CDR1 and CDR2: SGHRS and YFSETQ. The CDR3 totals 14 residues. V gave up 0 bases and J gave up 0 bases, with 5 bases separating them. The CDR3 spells CASSLGTSTDTQYF. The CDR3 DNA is TGCGCCAGCAGCTTGGGGACTAGCACAGATACGCAGTATTTT.

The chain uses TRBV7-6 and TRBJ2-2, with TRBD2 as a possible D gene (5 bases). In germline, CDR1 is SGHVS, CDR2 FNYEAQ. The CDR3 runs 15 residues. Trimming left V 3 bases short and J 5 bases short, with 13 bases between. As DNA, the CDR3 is TGTGCCAGCAGCTTCCGGAGGACGACAACCGGGGAGCTGTTTTTT. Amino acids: CASSFRRTTTGELFF.

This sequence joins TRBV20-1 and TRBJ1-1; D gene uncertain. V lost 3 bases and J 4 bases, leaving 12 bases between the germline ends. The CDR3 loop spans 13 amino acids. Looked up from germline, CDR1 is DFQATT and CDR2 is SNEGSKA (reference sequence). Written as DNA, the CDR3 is TGCAGTGCTAGTCCTCAGGAATTCACTGAAGCTTTCTTT. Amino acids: CSASPQEFTEAFF.

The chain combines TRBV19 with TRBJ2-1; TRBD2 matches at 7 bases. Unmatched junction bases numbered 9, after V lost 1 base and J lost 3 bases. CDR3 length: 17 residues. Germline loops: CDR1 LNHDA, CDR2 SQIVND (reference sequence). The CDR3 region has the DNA TGTGCCAGTAGTATAGTTGGCGGGAGCATTTTCTACAATGAGCAGTTCTTC. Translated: CASSIVGGSIFYNEQFF. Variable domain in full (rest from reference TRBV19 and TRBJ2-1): DGGITQSPKYLFRKEGQNVTLSCEQNLNHDAMYWYRQDPGQGLRLIYYSQIVNDFQKGDIAEGYSVSREKKESFPLTVTSAQKNPTAFYLCASSIVGGSIFYNEQFFGPGTRLTVL.

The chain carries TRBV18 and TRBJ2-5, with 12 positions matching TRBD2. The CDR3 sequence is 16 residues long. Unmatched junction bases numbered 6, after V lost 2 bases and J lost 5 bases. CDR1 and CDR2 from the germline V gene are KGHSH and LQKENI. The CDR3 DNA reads TGTGCCAGCTCACCAAAGACTAGCGGGAGTGGTGAGACCCAGTACTTC. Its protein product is CASSPKTSGSGETQYF.

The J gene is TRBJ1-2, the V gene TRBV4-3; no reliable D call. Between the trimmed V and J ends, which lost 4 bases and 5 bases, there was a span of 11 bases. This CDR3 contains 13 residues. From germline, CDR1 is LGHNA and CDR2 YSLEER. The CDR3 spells CASSLQADYGYTF. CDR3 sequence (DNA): TGCGCCAGCAGCCTCCAGGCCGATTATGGCTACACCTTC.

CDR3 protein: CASTLRGAKFGYTF. The CDR3 DNA reads as TGTGCCAGCACCCTCCGGGGGGCTAAGTTTGGCTACACCTTC. V and J are TRBV7-8 and TRBJ1-2; tentatively, D is TRBD1 (6 bases). The CDR3 spans 14 residues. V was trimmed by 7 bases and J by 7 bases, leaving 19 bases between them. Germline V gene lookup returns CDR1 SGHVS and CDR2 FQNEAQ. Full variable domain (remainder filled in from reference TRBV7-8 and TRBJ1-2): GAGVSQSPRYKVAKRGQDVALRCDPISGHVSLFWYQQALGQGPEFLTYFQNEAQLDKSGLPSDRFFAERPEGSVSTLKIQRTQQEDSAVYLCASTLRGAKFGYTFGSGTRLTVV.

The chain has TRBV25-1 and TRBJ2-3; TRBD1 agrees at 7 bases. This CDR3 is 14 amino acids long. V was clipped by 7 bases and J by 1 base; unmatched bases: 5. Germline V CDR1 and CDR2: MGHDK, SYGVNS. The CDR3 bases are TGTGCCAGCAAGTACGGACAGGGCACAGATACGCAGTATTTT. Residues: CASKYGQGTDTQYF. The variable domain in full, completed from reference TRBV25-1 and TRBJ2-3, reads EADIYQTPRYLVIGTGKKITLECSQTMGHDKMYWYQQDPGMELHLIHYSYGVNSTEKGDLSSESTVSRIRTEHFPLTLESARPSHTSQYLCASKYGQGTDTQYFGPGTRLTVL.

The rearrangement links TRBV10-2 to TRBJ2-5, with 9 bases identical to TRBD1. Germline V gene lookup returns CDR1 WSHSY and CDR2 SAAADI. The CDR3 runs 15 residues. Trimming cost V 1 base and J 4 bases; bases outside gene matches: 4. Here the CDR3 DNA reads TGCGCCAGCAGTGAGTTGGGGGACAGGGTAGAGACCCAGTACTTC. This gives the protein CASSELGDRVETQYF.

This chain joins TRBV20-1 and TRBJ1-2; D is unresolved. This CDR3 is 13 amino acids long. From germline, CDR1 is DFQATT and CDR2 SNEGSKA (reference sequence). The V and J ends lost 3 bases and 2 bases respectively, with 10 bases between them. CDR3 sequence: CSASSSGNYGYTF. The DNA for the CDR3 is TGCAGTGCTAGTTCTTCGGGAAACTATGGCTACACCTTC.

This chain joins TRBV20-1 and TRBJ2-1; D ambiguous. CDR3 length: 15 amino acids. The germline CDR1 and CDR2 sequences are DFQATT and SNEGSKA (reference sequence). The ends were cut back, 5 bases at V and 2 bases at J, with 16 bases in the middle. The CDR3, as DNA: TGCAGTGCTGGTGGTAAGACTCACACCTACAATGAGCAGTTCTTC. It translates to CSAGGKTHTYNEQFF.

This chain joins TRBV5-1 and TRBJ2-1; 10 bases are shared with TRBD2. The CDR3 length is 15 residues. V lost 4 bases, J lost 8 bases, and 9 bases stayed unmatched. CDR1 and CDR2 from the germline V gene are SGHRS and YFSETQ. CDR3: CASSPAGGPVDEQFF. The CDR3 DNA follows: TGCGCCAGCAGCCCAGCGGGGGGGCCTGTCGATGAGCAGTTCTTC.

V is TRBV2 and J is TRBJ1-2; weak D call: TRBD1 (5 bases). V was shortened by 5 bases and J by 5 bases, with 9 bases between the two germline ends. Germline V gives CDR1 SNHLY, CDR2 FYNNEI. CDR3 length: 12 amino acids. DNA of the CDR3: TGTGCCAGCAGTACCCGACAGTATGGCTACACCTTC. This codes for CASSTRQYGYTF.

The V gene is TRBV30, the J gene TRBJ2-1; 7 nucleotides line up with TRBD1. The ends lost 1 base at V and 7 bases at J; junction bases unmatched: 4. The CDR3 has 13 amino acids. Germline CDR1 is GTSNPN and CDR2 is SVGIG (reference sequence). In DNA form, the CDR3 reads TGTGCCTGGAGTGACAGGGGTGGAAATGAGCAGTTCTTC. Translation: CAWSDRGGNEQFF. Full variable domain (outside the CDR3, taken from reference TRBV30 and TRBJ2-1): SQTIHQWPATLVQPVGSPLSLECTVEGTSNPNLYWYRQAAGRGLQLLFYSVGIGQISSEVPQNLSASRPQDRQFILSSKKLLLSDSGFYLCAWSDRGGNEQFFGPGTRLTVL.

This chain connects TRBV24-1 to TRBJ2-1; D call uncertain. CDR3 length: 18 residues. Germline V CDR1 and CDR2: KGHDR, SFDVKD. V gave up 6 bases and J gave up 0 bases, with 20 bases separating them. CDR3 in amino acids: CATSHPQLRISSYNEQFF. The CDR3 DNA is TGTGCCACCAGTCACCCACAACTAAGGATCAGCTCCTACAATGAGCAGTTCTTC.

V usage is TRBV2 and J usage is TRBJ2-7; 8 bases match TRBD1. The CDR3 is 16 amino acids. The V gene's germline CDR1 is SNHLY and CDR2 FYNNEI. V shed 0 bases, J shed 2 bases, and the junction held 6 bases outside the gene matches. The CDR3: CASSEARGQGTYEQYV. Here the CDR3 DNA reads TGTGCCAGCAGTGAAGCCAGAGGACAGGGCACCTACGAGCAGTACGTC.

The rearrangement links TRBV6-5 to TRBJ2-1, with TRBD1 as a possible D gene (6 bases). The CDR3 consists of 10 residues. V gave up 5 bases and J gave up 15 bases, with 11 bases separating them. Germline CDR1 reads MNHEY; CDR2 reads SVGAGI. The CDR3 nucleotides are TGTGCCAGCAGTACAGGGATGTGGTTCTTC. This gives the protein CASSTGMWFF.

The CDR3 spells CASSPPNQGYGYTF. DNA for the CDR3: TGTGCCAGCTCACCACCGAATCAGGGTTATGGCTACACCTTC. This sequence joins TRBV18 and TRBJ1-2, with D tentatively TRBD1 (5 bases). V was shortened by 0 bases and J by 5 bases, with 10 bases between the two germline ends. The CDR3 runs to 14 residues. Germline V gives CDR1 KGHSH, CDR2 LQKENI.

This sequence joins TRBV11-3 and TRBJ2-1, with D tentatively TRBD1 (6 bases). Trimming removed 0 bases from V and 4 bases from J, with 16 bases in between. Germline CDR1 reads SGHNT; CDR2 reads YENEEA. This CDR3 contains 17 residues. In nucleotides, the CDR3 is TGTGCCAGCAGCTTAGACCAACAGGGATTGATTTACAATGAGCAGTTCTTC. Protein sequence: CASSLDQQGLIYNEQFF.

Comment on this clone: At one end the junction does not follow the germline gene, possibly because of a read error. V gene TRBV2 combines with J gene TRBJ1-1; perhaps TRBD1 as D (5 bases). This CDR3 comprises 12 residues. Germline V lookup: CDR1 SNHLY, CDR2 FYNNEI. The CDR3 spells CASSEARDSPTF. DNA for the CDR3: TGTGCCAGCAGTGAAGCCAGGGACTCACCGACCTTT. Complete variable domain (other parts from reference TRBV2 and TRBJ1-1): EPEVTQTPSHQVTQMGQEVILRCVPISNHLYFYWYRQILGQKVEFLVSFYNNEISEKSEIFDDQFSVERPDGSNFTLKIRSTKLEDSAMYFCASSEARDSPTFGQGTRLTVV.